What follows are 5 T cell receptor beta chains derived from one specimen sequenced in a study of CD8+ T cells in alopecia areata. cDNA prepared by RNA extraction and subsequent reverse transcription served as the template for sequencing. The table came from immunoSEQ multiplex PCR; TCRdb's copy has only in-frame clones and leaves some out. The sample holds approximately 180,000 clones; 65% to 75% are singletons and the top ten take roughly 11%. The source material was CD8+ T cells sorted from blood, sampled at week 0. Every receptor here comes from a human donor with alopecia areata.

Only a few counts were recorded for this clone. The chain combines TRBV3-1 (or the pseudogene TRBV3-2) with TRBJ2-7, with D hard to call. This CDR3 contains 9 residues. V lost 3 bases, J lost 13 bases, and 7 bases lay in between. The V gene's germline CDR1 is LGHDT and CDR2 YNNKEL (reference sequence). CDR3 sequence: CASSQGRYF. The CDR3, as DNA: TGTGCCAGCAGCCAGGGCAGATACTTC.

CDR3 sequence (DNA): TGCAGCGCCGGGGCCCGGACAGGAGGGGCCTATGGCTACACCTTC. Translated, it gives CSAGARTGGAYGYTF. The gene calls are TRBV29-1 and TRBJ1-2; 7 bases agree with TRBD1. J gave up 4 bases and V 7 bases, and 15 bases lay outside the gene matches. CDR3 length equals 15 residues. Germline CDR1 reads SQVTM; CDR2 reads ANQGSEA. Full variable domain (rest looked up from reference TRBV29-1 and TRBJ1-2): SAVISQKPSRDICQRGTSLTIQCQVDSQVTMMFWYRQQPGQSLTLIATANQGSEATYESGFVIDKFPISRPNLTFSTLTVSNMSPEDSSIYLCSAGARTGGAYGYTFGSGTRLTVV.

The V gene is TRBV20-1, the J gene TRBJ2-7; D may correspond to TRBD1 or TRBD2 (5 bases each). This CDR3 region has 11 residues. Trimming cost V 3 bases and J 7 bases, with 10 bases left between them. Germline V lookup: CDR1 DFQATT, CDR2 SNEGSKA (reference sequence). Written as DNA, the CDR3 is TGCAGTGCTAGGGGACGTTGGGAGCAGTACTTC. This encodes CSARGRWEQYF.

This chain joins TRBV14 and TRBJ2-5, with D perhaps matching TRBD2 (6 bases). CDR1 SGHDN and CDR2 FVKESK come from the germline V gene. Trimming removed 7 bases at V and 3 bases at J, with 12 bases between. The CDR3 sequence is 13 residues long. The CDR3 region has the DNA TGTGCCAGCACCCCCGGGGGAGAAGAGACCCAGTACTTC. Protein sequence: CASTPGGEETQYF.

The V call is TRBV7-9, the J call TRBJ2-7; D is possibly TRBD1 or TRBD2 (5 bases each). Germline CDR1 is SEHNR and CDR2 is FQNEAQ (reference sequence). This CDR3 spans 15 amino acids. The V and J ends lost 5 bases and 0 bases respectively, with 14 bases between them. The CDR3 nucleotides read TGTGCCAGCAGCACTCGGGACGAGAGCTCCTACGAGCAGTACTTC. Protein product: CASSTRDESSYEQYF.